The sequence of this T cell receptor (beta chain) was determined in a study of spatial heterogeneity in lung cancer. On the study more broadly: Matched bulk RNA-seq provided a T cell module score, and TCR transcript counts in tumor regions correlated strongly with it. Study-wide results and caveats: Counts of expanded intratumoral alpha and beta TCRs tracked tumor mutation counts.

The time point was: sample taken at primary tumor resection. Ten or more counts support this clonotype. Its target is not known. TCRdb called the 5' RACE reads again in MiXCR, with one record for every CDR3 protein. The table records some 21,000 distinct CDR3 sequences, nearly 6.5% of them present only once. This CDR3 contains 14 residues. Per the germline V gene, CDR1 is MNHNS and CDR2 is SASEGT. V was clipped by 8 bases and J by 4 bases; unmatched bases: 6. The V gene is TRBV6-1, the J gene TRBJ1-5, with TRBD1 identical over 9 bases. This TCR was recovered from a male donor with early-stage non-small cell lung cancer. The sequences come from lung tumor tissue, collected at surgery. The CDR3 here is CASGGDRANQPQHF. The CDR3 DNA is TGTGCCAGCGGGGGGGACAGGGCTAATCAGCCCCAGCATTTT.